Detailed here is one T cell receptor (beta chain). What it binds is unknown. This sample was included in a study of shared clonotypes between healthy human individuals. Subsets obtained from CD4+ cells comprised CD45RA+ naive and CD45RA-negative memory cells. The study's findings and limits: Collection of samples was limited to blood; tissue repertoires likely differ. Memory subsets generally showed smaller estimated richness than naive subsets did.

Data came from immunoSEQ multiplex PCR; TCRdb stores just in-frame clones and leaves some out. The sample holds about 1.4 million clones; 95% to 97% are singletons and the top ten take roughly 1.2%. The TCR sequence derives from a young man in good health. The sequenced sample was naive CD4+ T cells sorted from blood. Documented subset: CD45RA+ positively selected.

Written as DNA, the CDR3 is TGTGCCAGCAGATCCCGCGGGGGCGAAAAACTGTTTTTT. Protein product: CASRSRGGEKLFF. This chain uses TRBV6-5 with TRBJ1-4; tentative D call: TRBD1 (6 bases). In germline, CDR1 is MNHEY, CDR2 SVGAGI. The CDR3 is 13 amino acids. Trimming took 6 bases from V and 8 from J, leaving 13 bases between them.